This T cell receptor beta chain was documented in a study of early T cells in non-severe SARS-CoV-2 infection. In the study overall: Sequencing input comprised bulk RNA from unsorted whole blood; chain pairing was not available.

As regards this clonotype: This is likely a read error, given that the CDR3 carries no conserved phenylalanine or tryptophan at its end.

Each CDR3 protein gets one entry after TCRdb re-called the 5' RACE reads with MiXCR. This table holds around 60,000 distinct CDR3 sequences, roughly a fifth found once. V gave up 4 bases and J gave up 7 bases; unmatched junction bases: 11. The germline V gene encodes CDR1 SGDLS and CDR2 YYNGEE. The CDR3 has 15 amino acids. V gene TRBV9 combines with J gene TRBJ1-1; 9 nucleotides line up with TRBD1. The source was whole blood, collected at baseline. This sequence was found in an adult who was a healthcare worker with PCR-confirmed SARS-CoV-2 infection or an uninfected control (not recorded which). The CDR3 loop reads CASSTDRDRVGEAFL. The CDR3 nucleotides read TGTGCCAGCAGCACAGACCGGGACAGGGTAGGTGAAGCTTTCCTT.